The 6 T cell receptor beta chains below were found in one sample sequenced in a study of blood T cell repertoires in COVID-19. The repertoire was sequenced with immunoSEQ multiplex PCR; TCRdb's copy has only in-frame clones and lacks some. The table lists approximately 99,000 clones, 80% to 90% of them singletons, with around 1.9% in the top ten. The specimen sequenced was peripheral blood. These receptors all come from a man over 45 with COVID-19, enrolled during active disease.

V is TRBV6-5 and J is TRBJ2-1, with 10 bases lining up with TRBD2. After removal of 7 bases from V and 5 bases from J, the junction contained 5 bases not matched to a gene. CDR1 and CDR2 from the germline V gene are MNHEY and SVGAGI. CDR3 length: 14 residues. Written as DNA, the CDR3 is TGTGCCAGCACTCCGAGCGGGGGGGACAATGAGCAGTTCTTC. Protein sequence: CASTPSGGDNEQFF.

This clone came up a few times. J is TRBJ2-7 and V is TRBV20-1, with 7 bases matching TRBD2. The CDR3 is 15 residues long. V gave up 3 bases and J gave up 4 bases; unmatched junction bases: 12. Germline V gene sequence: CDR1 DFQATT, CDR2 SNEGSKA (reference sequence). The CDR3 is CSASSPGLGSYEQYF. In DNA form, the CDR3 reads TGCAGTGCTAGTAGCCCCGGACTAGGGTCGTACGAGCAGTACTTC.

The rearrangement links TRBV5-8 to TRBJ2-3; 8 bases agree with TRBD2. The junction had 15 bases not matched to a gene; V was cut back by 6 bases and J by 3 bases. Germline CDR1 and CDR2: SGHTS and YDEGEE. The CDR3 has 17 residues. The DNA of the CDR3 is TGTGCCAGCATTGATGTACTTCGGGGGGGTCGGACAGATACGCAGTATTTT. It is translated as CASIDVLRGGRTDTQYF.

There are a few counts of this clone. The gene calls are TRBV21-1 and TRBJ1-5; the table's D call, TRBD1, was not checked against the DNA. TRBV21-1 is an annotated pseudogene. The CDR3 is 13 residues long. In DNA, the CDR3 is TGTGCCAGCAGGGACATACACAATCAGCCCCAGCATTTT. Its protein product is CASRDIHNQPQHF.

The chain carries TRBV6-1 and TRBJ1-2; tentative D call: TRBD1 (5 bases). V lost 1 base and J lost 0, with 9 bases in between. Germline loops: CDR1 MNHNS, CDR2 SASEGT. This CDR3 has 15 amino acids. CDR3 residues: CASSEGGGANYGYTF. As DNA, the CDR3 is TGTGCCAGCAGTGAAGGTGGGGGGGCTAACTATGGCTACACCTTC.

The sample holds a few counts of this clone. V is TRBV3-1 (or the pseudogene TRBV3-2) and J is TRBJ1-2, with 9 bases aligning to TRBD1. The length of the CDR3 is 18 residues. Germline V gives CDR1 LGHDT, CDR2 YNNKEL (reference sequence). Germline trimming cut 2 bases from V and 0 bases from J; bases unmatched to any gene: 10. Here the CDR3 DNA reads TGTGCCAGCAGCCAATTTTGGGGACAGGGAAATCCTAACTATGGCTACACCTTC. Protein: CASSQFWGQGNPNYGYTF.